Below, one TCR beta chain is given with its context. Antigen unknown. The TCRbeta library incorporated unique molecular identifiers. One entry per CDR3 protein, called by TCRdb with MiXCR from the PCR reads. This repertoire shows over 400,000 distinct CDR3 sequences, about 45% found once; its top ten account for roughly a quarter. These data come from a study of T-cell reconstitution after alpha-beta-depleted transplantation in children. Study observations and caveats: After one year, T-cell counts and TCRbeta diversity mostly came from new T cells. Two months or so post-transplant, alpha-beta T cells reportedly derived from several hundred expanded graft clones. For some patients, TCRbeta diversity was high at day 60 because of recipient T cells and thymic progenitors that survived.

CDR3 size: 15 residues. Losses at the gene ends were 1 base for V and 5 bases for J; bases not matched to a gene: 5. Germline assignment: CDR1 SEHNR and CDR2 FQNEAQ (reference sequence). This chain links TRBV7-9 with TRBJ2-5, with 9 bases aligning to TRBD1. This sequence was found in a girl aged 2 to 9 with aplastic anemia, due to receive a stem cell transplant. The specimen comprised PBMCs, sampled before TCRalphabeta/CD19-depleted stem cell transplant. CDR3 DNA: TGTGCCAGCAGCTTAGTCACAGGGGGCGCCGAGACCCAGTACTTC. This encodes CASSLVTGGAETQYF. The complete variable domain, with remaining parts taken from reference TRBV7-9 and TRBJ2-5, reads DTGVSQNPRHKITKRGQNVTFRCDPISEHNRLYWYRQTLGQGPEFLTYFQNEAQLEKSRLLSDRFSAERPKGSFSTLEIQRTEQGDSAMYLCASSLVTGGAETQYFGPGTRLLVL.